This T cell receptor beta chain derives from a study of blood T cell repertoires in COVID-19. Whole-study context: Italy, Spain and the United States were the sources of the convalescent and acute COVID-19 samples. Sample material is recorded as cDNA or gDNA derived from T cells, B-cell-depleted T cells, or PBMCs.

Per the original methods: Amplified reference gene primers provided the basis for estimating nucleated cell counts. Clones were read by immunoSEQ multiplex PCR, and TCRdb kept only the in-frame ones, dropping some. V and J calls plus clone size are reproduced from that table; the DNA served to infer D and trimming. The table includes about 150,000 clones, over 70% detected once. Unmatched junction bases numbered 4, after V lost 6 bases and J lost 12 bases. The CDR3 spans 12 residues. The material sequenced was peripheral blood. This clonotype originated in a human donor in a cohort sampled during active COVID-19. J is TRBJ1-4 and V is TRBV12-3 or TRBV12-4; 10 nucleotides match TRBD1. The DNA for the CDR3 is TGTGCCAGCAGCCCTGGACAGGGGGAACTGTTTTTT. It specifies CASSPGQGELFF.